The 28 T cell receptor beta chains in this list originate from one sample, sequenced in a study of CXCR3-negative and CXCR3-positive naive CD8 T cells. UMI-tagged TRB cDNA libraries were built via 5' RACE. TCRdb reprocessed the 5' RACE reads; each CDR3 protein has one entry and no DNA is given. The specimen's table records 100,000 or so distinct CDR3 sequences. The sequenced sample consisted of naive CXCR3- CD8+ T cells from blood. Sample subset: CD45RO-CCR7+CD27+CD95- naive CD8+ T cells lacking CXCR3 (TNR3-). The receptors were gathered from a human donor in good health. Some clones in this sample may be carry-over from other donors' samples.

The chain combines TRBV4-1 with TRBJ1-2. Germline CDR1 and CDR2: MGHRA and YSYEKL. The CDR3 contains 14 residues. CDR3 protein: CASSSDRTDYGYTF.

The genes are TRBV29-1 and TRBJ2-5; the TRBD2 assignment by TCRdb is unverifiable without DNA. The CDR3 is 15 amino acids. CDR1 is SQVTM, CDR2 ANQGSEA, per germline. Here the CDR3 reads CSVELTRRERETQYF. Looking up the rest from reference TRBV29-1 and TRBJ2-5 gives the full variable domain: SAVISQKPSRDICQRGTSLTIQCQVDSQVTMMFWYRQQPGQSLTLIATANQGSEATYESGFVIDKFPISRPNLTFSTLTVSNMSPEDSSIYLCSVELTRRERETQYFGPGTRLLVL.

The chain links TRBV25-1 to TRBJ1-2. This CDR3 has 11 residues. Germline CDR1 MGHDK, CDR2 SYGVNS. The CDR3 protein is CASSGANGYTF.

The chain links TRBV29-1 to TRBJ1-2; TCRdb's D call, TRBD1, is unchecked because there is no DNA. The germline V gene has CDR1 SQVTM and CDR2 ANQGSEA. This CDR3 contains 16 residues. CDR3: CSVVFSATGGGFGYTF.

The chain is built from TRBV29-1 and TRBJ1-2. The germline gives CDR1 SQVTM, CDR2 ANQGSEA. The CDR3 has 12 amino acids. CDR3 region: CSVLGANYGYTF.

The rearrangement joins TRBV12-3 or TRBV12-4 to TRBJ1-3; TCRdb gives TRBD1 as the D gene, but with no DNA this cannot be confirmed. The CDR3 is 14 amino acids. The CDR3 is CASSPLGSGNTIYF.

V gene TRBV29-1 combines with J gene TRBJ2-7; TCRdb's D call of TRBD2 is untestable without DNA. In germline, CDR1 is SQVTM, CDR2 ANQGSEA. The CDR3 contains 16 residues. This CDR3 reads CSVLGTGPANSYEQYF.

This CDR3 reads CASSAPALGKQYF. This sequence joins TRBV5-6 and TRBJ2-7; TCRdb proposes TRBD2, but this gene call is untestable without DNA. The CDR3 length is 13 residues. The V gene's germline CDR1 is SGHDT and CDR2 YYEEEE.

This chain links TRBV29-1 with TRBJ2-2; there is no DNA to check the TCRdb D call of TRBD1. The CDR3 spans 12 residues. Germline V gene lookup returns CDR1 SQVTM and CDR2 ANQGSEA. CDR3 in amino acids: CSGTENTGELFF.

The chain is built from TRBV5-1 and TRBJ2-2; TCRdb designates TRBD2, a call that cannot be tested without DNA. The CDR3 is 14 amino acids. Germline lookup yields CDR1 SGHRS and CDR2 YFSETQ. The CDR3 region is CATSGGRNTGELFF. The whole variable domain, remainder taken from reference TRBV5-1 and TRBJ2-2, is KAGVTQTPRYLIKTRGQQVTLSCSPISGHRSVSWYQQTPGQGLQFLFEYFSETQRNKGNFPGRFSGRQFSNSRSEMNVSTLELGDSALYLCATSGGRNTGELFFGEGSRLTVL.

This sequence joins TRBV11-2 and TRBJ2-3. Per germline, CDR1 SGHAT and CDR2 FQNNGV. The CDR3 runs 16 residues. Here the CDR3 reads CASSLDLSGSTDTQYF.

V is TRBV6-5 and J is TRBJ2-1; the TCRdb D gene call, TRBD2, has no DNA to confirm it. This CDR3 spans 15 amino acids. CDR1 MNHEY and CDR2 SVGAGI come from the germline V gene. Here the CDR3 reads CASMTPLAGEVEQFF.

The chain carries TRBV20-1 and TRBJ1-4; the TRBD1 assignment by TCRdb is unverifiable without DNA. Germline CDR1 reads DFQATT; CDR2 reads SNEGSKA (reference sequence). The CDR3 has 14 residues. The CDR3 sequence is CSACAGTDNEKLFF.

The gene calls are TRBV5-1 and TRBJ2-2; the D call from TCRdb, TRBD2, cannot be confirmed without DNA. The germline gives CDR1 SGHRS, CDR2 YFSETQ. The CDR3 is made up of 13 amino acids. The CDR3 loop reads CASTSGTPGELFF. Looking up the rest from reference TRBV5-1 and TRBJ2-2 gives the full variable domain: KAGVTQTPRYLIKTRGQQVTLSCSPISGHRSVSWYQQTPGQGLQFLFEYFSETQRNKGNFPGRFSGRQFSNSRSEMNVSTLELGDSALYLCASTSGTPGELFFGEGSRLTVL.

V usage is TRBV29-1 and J usage is TRBJ2-7; TCRdb designates TRBD2, a call that cannot be tested without DNA. Germline V CDR1 and CDR2: SQVTM, ANQGSEA. The CDR3 has 14 amino acids. This CDR3 is CSVEGLAGVNEQYF.

This rearrangement joins TRBV29-1 to TRBJ2-7. Germline-derived CDR1 and CDR2 are SQVTM and ANQGSEA. This CDR3 is 14 amino acids long. This CDR3 is CSADSVSDTYEQYF.

The rearrangement joins TRBV29-1 to TRBJ2-2. The CDR3 consists of 14 residues. Germline V gives CDR1 SQVTM, CDR2 ANQGSEA. The CDR3: CSVEDGSGTGELFF.

The rearrangement joins TRBV7-9 to TRBJ2-5; TCRdb's D call, TRBD1, is unchecked because there is no DNA. The CDR3 contains 13 residues. Germline CDR1 reads SEHNR; CDR2 reads FQNEAQ (reference sequence). CDR3 loop: CASSSQGPETQYF.

This chain uses TRBV7-9 with TRBJ1-1. Germline V gene data show CDR1 as SEHNR and CDR2 as FQNEAQ (reference sequence). The CDR3 is 15 amino acids. This chain's CDR3 is CASSSPGPGSTEAFF.

J is TRBJ2-7 and V is TRBV7-9; the D call of TRBD1 rests on TCRdb alone, since no DNA is present to check it. The CDR3 is 15 amino acids. Germline V lookup: CDR1 SEHNR, CDR2 FQNEAQ (reference sequence). Here the CDR3 reads CASSLPAQGHYEQYF.

The CDR3 sequence is CSVQGTGIVTPGARRYNEQFF. The chain carries TRBV29-1 and TRBJ2-1; the D gene TCRdb calls, TRBD1, cannot be checked with no DNA. This CDR3 is 21 amino acids long. Looked up from germline, CDR1 is SQVTM and CDR2 is ANQGSEA.

The chain uses TRBV11-3 and TRBJ2-1; TCRdb indicates TRBD1, and absent DNA this call remains unverified. Germline V gene sequence: CDR1 SGHNT, CDR2 YENEEA. CDR3 length: 15 amino acids. The CDR3 here is CASSLFGTAYNEQFF.

The chain carries TRBV14 and TRBJ2-7; absent DNA, TCRdb's TRBD2 call cannot be checked. Germline V CDR1 and CDR2: SGHDN, FVKESK. The CDR3 is 15 amino acids. CDR3 in amino acids: CASSQGLAATYEQYF.

The gene calls are TRBV13 and TRBJ2-7; with no DNA, the TCRdb D assignment of TRBD1 cannot be verified. Germline CDR1 PRHDT, CDR2 FYEKMQ (reference sequence). The CDR3 contains 14 residues. This chain's CDR3 is CASSLGQGGSEQYF.

The chain recombines TRBV29-1 with TRBJ1-5; TCRdb returns TRBD1, unconfirmable since there is no DNA. This CDR3 is built from 13 residues. CDR1 and CDR2 (germline): SQVTM, ANQGSEA. This CDR3 is CSVSTGRGQPQHF.

The chain links TRBV12-3 or TRBV12-4 to TRBJ2-2; checking the TCRdb D call of TRBD1 is not possible without DNA. The CDR3 consists of 16 residues. The CDR3 sequence is CASSQTGQGITGELFF.

The chain has TRBV29-1 and TRBJ2-1; TCRdb names TRBD1, which stays unverified in the absence of DNA. Germline CDR1 and CDR2: SQVTM and ANQGSEA. CDR3 length equals 12 residues. The CDR3 loop is CSVPRPRGEQFF.

The gene calls are TRBV29-1 and TRBJ2-7; TCRdb reports TRBD1, a call that lacks DNA to check it against. CDR3 length: 14 residues. Germline-derived CDR1 and CDR2 are SQVTM and ANQGSEA. The CDR3 reads CSVEGDRGPYEQYF.